These 25 T cell receptor beta chains were sequenced from one sample in a study of T cell responses to AZD1222 COVID-19 vaccine. Profiled with immunoSEQ multiplex PCR; TCRdb holds only in-frame clones, not every one. The sample includes some 150,000 clones, about 92% of them seen just once. The sequencing used peripheral blood, collected on day 0 of AZD1222 vaccination. These receptors originate from an adult in good health.

The chain couples TRBV5-1 to TRBJ2-7; 10 positions agree with TRBD2. Losses at the gene ends were 4 bases for V and 0 bases for J; bases not matched to a gene: 1. CDR3 size: 14 residues. Germline V gene sequence: CDR1 SGHRS, CDR2 YFSETQ. CDR3 sequence (DNA): TGCGCCAGCAGCCCTAGCGGGAGCTCCTACGAGCAGTACTTC. It specifies CASSPSGSSYEQYF.

The chain is built from TRBV2 and TRBJ2-5; unclear D gene. V lost 4 bases and J lost 1, with 10 bases in between. CDR3 length: 14 residues. Germline CDR1 is SNHLY and CDR2 is FYNNEI. For the CDR3, the DNA is TGTGCCAGCAGTGTGGTGGCAGTCCAAGAGACCCAGTACTTC. It specifies CASSVVAVQETQYF.

This chain links TRBV2 with TRBJ2-1, with 11 bases fitting TRBD2. The CDR3 consists of 15 residues. V was clipped by 7 bases and J by 5 bases; unmatched bases: 7. Germline V gives CDR1 SNHLY, CDR2 FYNNEI. CDR3 amino acids: CASTYSGRANNEQFF. CDR3 nucleotide sequence: TGTGCCAGCACCTATAGCGGGAGGGCCAACAATGAGCAGTTCTTC.

This CDR3 reads CASSRGTGVTGANVLTF. The CDR3 DNA is TGTGCCAGCAGCCGCGGGACAGGGGTCACTGGGGCCAACGTCCTGACTTTC. The genes are TRBV4-2 and TRBJ2-6, with 10 bases lining up with TRBD1. The CDR3 extends over 17 amino acids. Germline V gives CDR1 LGHNA, CDR2 YNFKEQ. Trimming took 4 bases from V and 2 from J; bases not matched to a gene: 5.

This chain uses TRBV7-3 with TRBJ2-2; D perhaps matches TRBD1 (6 bases). Looked up from germline, CDR1 is SGHTA and CDR2 is FQGTGA. The CDR3 is made up of 13 amino acids. Trimming shortened V by 5 bases and J by 4 bases, and 8 bases separated the two germline ends. CDR3 region: CASSLQGTGELFF. The CDR3 DNA is TGTGCCAGCAGCCTACAGGGCACCGGGGAGCTGTTTTTT. Full variable domain (outside the CDR3, taken from reference TRBV7-3 and TRBJ2-2): GAGVSQTPSNKVTEKGKYVELRCDPISGHTALYWYRQSLGQGPEFLIYFQGTGAADDSGLPNDRFFAVRPEGSVSTLKIQRTERGDSAVYLCASSLQGTGELFFGEGSRLTVL.

The chain employs TRBV7-9 and TRBJ2-5; 7 bases map to TRBD1. J gave up 5 bases and V 9 bases, and 9 bases lay outside the gene matches. From germline, CDR1 is SEHNR and CDR2 FQNEAQ (reference sequence). The CDR3 has 13 amino acids. The CDR3 DNA follows: TGTGCCAGATTACAGGGGCCGCCGGAGACCCAGTACTTC. Residues: CARLQGPPETQYF.

This clone was seen once. This chain connects TRBV7-6 to TRBJ2-5; 7 bases fit TRBD2. After removal of 2 bases from V and 5 bases from J, the junction contained 17 bases not matched to a gene. From germline, CDR1 is SGHVS and CDR2 FNYEAQ. This CDR3 has 18 amino acids. CDR3 in amino acids: CASSLSIGPSGVLETQYF. The DNA for the CDR3 is TGTGCCAGCAGCTTAAGTATAGGGCCTAGCGGCGTTTTGGAGACCCAGTACTTC.

The genes are TRBV5-1 and TRBJ2-3, with D maybe TRBD1 (6 bases). The germline V gene encodes CDR1 SGHRS and CDR2 YFSETQ. The CDR3 consists of 18 residues. V lost 0 bases, J lost 8 bases, and 25 bases lay in between. CDR3 amino acids: CASSLADSRDTLLGTQYF. DNA of the CDR3: TGCGCCAGCAGCTTGGCAGACAGCCGGGACACCTTGTTGGGTACGCAGTATTTT.

This clone was counted once. The rearrangement joins TRBV19 to TRBJ2-2, with D perhaps matching TRBD1 (6 bases). This CDR3 has 15 residues. CDR1 LNHDA and CDR2 SQIVND come from the germline V gene (reference sequence). Trimming left V 6 bases short and J 5 bases short, with 16 bases between. CDR3 residues: CASSWVNRETGELFF. The CDR3 bases are TGTGCCAGTAGCTGGGTGAACAGGGAGACCGGGGAGCTGTTTTTT.

CDR3 nucleotide sequence: TGCAGCGTTGACGGACAGGGAAAGTGGAACACTGAAGCTTTCTTT. Translated, it gives CSVDGQGKWNTEAFF. The rearrangement uses TRBV29-1 and TRBJ1-1; 8 nucleotides align to TRBD1. CDR1 and CDR2 from the germline V gene are SQVTM and ANQGSEA. The CDR3 has 15 residues. Trimming took 3 bases from V and 1 from J; bases not matched to a gene: 7.

The chain joins TRBV3-1 (or the pseudogene TRBV3-2) to TRBJ2-1; D is unresolved. Germline V gene data show CDR1 as LGHDT and CDR2 as YNNKEL (reference sequence). V gave up 4 bases and J gave up 7 bases, with 8 bases separating them. This CDR3 comprises 12 residues. The CDR3 DNA reads TGTGCCAGCAGCCCCCGTTTGAATGAGCAGTTCTTC. Translating it yields CASSPRLNEQFF.

This chain uses TRBV6-6 with TRBJ2-1; TRBD2 matches 11 bases. The CDR3 sequence is 16 residues long. Per germline, CDR1 MNHNY and CDR2 SVGAGI (reference sequence). V shed 9 bases and J 7 bases; nucleotides not matched to a gene: 14. The CDR3 loop reads CASREISGGAWNEQFF. CDR3 DNA sequence: TGTGCCAGTAGGGAGATTAGCGGGGGGGCCTGGAATGAGCAGTTCTTC.

The chain joins TRBV7-9 to TRBJ2-1, with D hard to call. The CDR3 sequence is 15 residues long. Between the trimmed V and J ends, which lost 5 bases and 4 bases, there was a span of 15 bases. Germline assignment: CDR1 SEHNR and CDR2 FQNEAQ (reference sequence). The CDR3, as DNA: TGTGCCAGCAGCCCCGCGTCGAGCCTATACAATGAGCAGTTCTTC. This translates into CASSPASSLYNEQFF.

This chain connects TRBV25-1 to TRBJ1-5; possible D gene TRBD1, 5 bases. Germline values: CDR1 MGHDK, CDR2 SYGVNS. This CDR3 region has 15 residues. Trimming removed 6 bases at V and 5 bases at J, with 17 bases between. The CDR3 sequence is CASRRPWGWDQPQHF. For the CDR3, the DNA is TGTGCCAGCAGGCGGCCGTGGGGCTGGGATCAGCCCCAGCATTTT.

V usage is TRBV7-3 and J usage is TRBJ2-2; TRBD1 matches 12 bases. The CDR3 consists of 16 residues. The V segment lost 5 bases and the J segment 8 bases; nucleotides outside the gene matches: 9. CDR1 and CDR2 (germline): SGHTA, FQGTGA. CDR3 in DNA: TGTGCCAGCAGCCCTCCCGGGACAGGGGGCGAGGGGGAGCTGTTTTTT. Its protein is CASSPPGTGGEGELFF.

The CDR3 DNA follows: TGTGCCAGTACCTTGGGGCCGGGAGTCGACGAGCAGTACTTC. The encoded protein is CASTLGPGVDEQYF. V is TRBV19 and J is TRBJ2-7, with D perhaps matching TRBD2 (6 bases). The CDR3 loop spans 14 amino acids. CDR1 LNHDA and CDR2 SQIVND come from the germline V gene (reference sequence). Trimming shortened V by 7 bases and J by 5 bases, and 18 bases separated the two germline ends. The variable domain in full, with the rest retrieved from reference TRBV19 and TRBJ2-7, is DGGITQSPKYLFRKEGQNVTLSCEQNLNHDAMYWYRQDPGQGLRLIYYSQIVNDFQKGDIAEGYSVSREKKESFPLTVTSAQKNPTAFYLCASTLGPGVDEQYFGPGTRLTVT.

This clone was found a few times. As DNA, the CDR3 is TGTGCCAGCAGTAGCGGTGAAGCTTTCTTT. This encodes CASSSGEAFF. The chain employs TRBV2 and TRBJ1-1; D remains unclear. This CDR3 is built from 10 residues. V was shortened by 5 bases and J by 7 bases, with 5 bases between the two germline ends. Germline loops: CDR1 SNHLY, CDR2 FYNNEI.

The rearrangement joins TRBV7-3 to TRBJ2-2, with D maybe TRBD2 (6 bases). Trimming removed 5 bases from V and 5 bases from J, with 24 bases in between. Per germline, CDR1 SGHTA and CDR2 FQGTGA. The CDR3 is made up of 18 amino acids. The CDR3 reads CASSPSASPTGRTGELFF. The CDR3 DNA reads as TGTGCCAGCAGCCCCTCGGCCTCTCCAACGGGGAGGACCGGGGAGCTGTTTTTT.

The rearrangement links TRBV7-2 to TRBJ2-1; TRBD2 matches 11 bases. Germline V lookup: CDR1 SGHTA, CDR2 FQGNSA. The J segment lost 12 bases and the V segment lost 4 bases, leaving 11 bases of the junction unmatched. The CDR3 loop spans 15 amino acids. The CDR3 DNA reads TGTGCCAGCAGCTCTACTAGCGGGAGTAGTCAAGCGCAGTTCTTC. Its protein is CASSSTSGSSQAQFF.

The gene calls are TRBV10-2 and TRBJ1-5, with D tentatively TRBD1 (6 bases). The ends were cut back, 2 bases at V and 4 bases at J, with 9 bases in the middle. Germline V gene data show CDR1 as WSHSY and CDR2 as SAAADI. CDR3 size: 14 residues. DNA for the CDR3: TGCGCCAGCAGTGAGGCAGGGGTGAATCAGCCCCAGCATTTT. Protein product: CASSEAGVNQPQHF.

The chain combines TRBV25-1 with TRBJ2-7, with D perhaps TRBD1 (5 bases). The V end lost 6 bases, the J end lost 3 bases, and 12 bases lay between the germline ends. The CDR3 consists of 13 residues. CDR1 and CDR2 (germline): MGHDK, SYGVNS. This CDR3 is CASSPGSRYEQYF. The CDR3 coding sequence is TGTGCCAGCAGCCCAGGGTCGCGCTACGAGCAGTACTTC.

This chain uses TRBV6-6 with TRBJ1-3, with TRBD1 as a possible D gene (6 bases). The CDR3 has 14 amino acids. Germline-derived CDR1 and CDR2 are MNHNY and SVGAGI (reference sequence). The V end was cut by 5 bases, the J end by 9 bases, with 17 bases between. CDR3 protein: CASSHQGQPATIYF. In DNA, the CDR3 is TGTGCCAGCAGTCACCAGGGACAACCTGCCACCATATATTTT.

This clone was detected once. The chain has TRBV27 and TRBJ1-5; D perhaps matches TRBD1 (5 bases). CDR1 and CDR2 (germline): MNHEY, SMNVEV (reference sequence). CDR3 length: 15 residues. The V end lost 5 bases, the J end lost 0 bases, and 11 bases lay between the germline ends. This CDR3 is CASSARVYSNQPQHF. CDR3 in DNA: TGTGCCAGCAGTGCCAGGGTTTATAGCAATCAGCCCCAGCATTTT.

The chain carries TRBV5-6 and TRBJ1-2; maybe TRBD1 (6 bases). Trimming shortened V by 3 bases and J by 6 bases, and 15 bases separated the two germline ends. This CDR3 has 14 amino acids. Germline lookup yields CDR1 SGHDT and CDR2 YYEEEE. CDR3 DNA sequence: TGTGCCAGCAGCTGGGGGGGCAGAGTCGATGGCTACACCTTC. Encoded protein: CASSWGGRVDGYTF.

The CDR3 DNA sequence: TGTGCCAGTAGTCTCCCCTTGGGCACAGCTTGGAGCCAGCCCCAGCATTTT. Encoded protein: CASSLPLGTAWSQPQHF. This rearrangement joins TRBV19 to TRBJ1-5; no firm D call. Trimming left V 5 bases short and J 7 bases short, with 24 bases between. Germline values: CDR1 LNHDA, CDR2 SQIVND (reference sequence). The CDR3 contains 17 residues.